A selection of T cell receptor beta chains follows, all from one sample in a study of tumor-infiltrating lymphocytes in primary liver carcinoma. Via MiXCR, TCRdb re-called the multiplex PCR reads, giving one row per CDR3 protein. Of about 320,000 distinct CDR3 sequences in the sample, about three fifths are singletons; the top ten hold 15% to 20%. The sequenced sample consisted of peripheral blood. The receptor set was obtained from a woman aged 30 to 39 with primary liver carcinoma and hepatitis B virus infection. CDR3s include the opening cysteine and the closing phenylalanine or tryptophan. The order of the fields is J gene, V gene, D gene, clone size, CDR3 DNA, CDR3 protein. D genes are given only for firm matches. Clone size is not always given. Where it is, it says once, few, many or a class for expanded clones.

J: TRBJ2-5
V: TRBV6-1
D: .
size: .
DNA: TGTGCCAGCAGTGAACCCTCAGGAGAGACCCAGTACTTC
CDR3: CASSEPSGETQYF

J: TRBJ1-5
V: TRBV11-2
D: .
size: many
DNA: TGTGCCAGCAGCTTAGACGTACATCAGCCCCAGCATTTT
CDR3: CASSLDVHQPQHF

J: TRBJ1-1
V: TRBV5-4
D: TRBD1
size: .
DNA: TGTGCCAGCAGGAGGGACAGGTCTCTGAACACTGAAGCTTTCTTT
CDR3: CASRRDRSLNTEAFF

J: TRBJ2-1
V: TRBV4-2
D: .
size: .
DNA: TGTGCCAGCGGCTTCGGGGGAAAAGTGAATGAGCAGTTCTTC
CDR3: CASGFGGKVNEQFF

J: TRBJ2-7
V: TRBV11-2
D: .
size: .
DNA: TGTGCCAGCAGCTTAGGAAGATATGTGCAGTACTTC
CDR3: CASSLGRYVQYF

J: TRBJ1-1
V: TRBV28
D: TRBD1
size: .
DNA: TGTGCCAGCAGTCCGCGGGGACAGGGGGCCGCTGAAGCTTTCTTT
CDR3: CASSPRGQGAAEAFF

J: TRBJ2-7
V: TRBV11-1
D: TRBD2
size: .
DNA: TGTGCCGGCAGCCTAAATAGCGGGAGGGCCTACGAGCAGTACTTC
CDR3: CAGSLNSGRAYEQYF

J: TRBJ2-2
V: TRBV12-3/TRBV12-4
D: .
size: .
DNA: TGTGCCAGCCCGGAGCGCGGAGATCATTCCGGGGAGCTGTTTTTT
CDR3: CASPERGDHSGELFF

J: TRBJ1-5
V: TRBV12-3/TRBV12-4
D: .
size: .
DNA: TGTGCCAACAGCCTTACTTATCAGCCCCAGCATTTT
CDR3: CANSLTYQPQHF

J: TRBJ1-4
V: TRBV5-4
D: .
size: few
DNA: TGTGCCAGCAGCTTGGTTGGGAAGGGGGAAGAACTGTTTTTT
CDR3: CASSLVGKGEELFF

J: TRBJ2-7
V: TRBV12-5
D: TRBD1
size: .
DNA: TGTGCTAGTGGTTTGGATTACAGGACAGGGTCTCGGGAGCAGTACTTC
CDR3: CASGLDYRTGSREQYF

J: TRBJ2-1
V: TRBV11-2
D: .
size: .
DNA: .
CDR3: CAGSLGGYSCNEQFF

J: TRBJ2-2
V: TRBV6-5
D: .
size: .
DNA: TGTGCCAGCAGAAATAGGGGTAGGGGCAATGCCGGGGAGCTGTTTTTT
CDR3: CASRNRGRGNAGELFF

J: TRBJ2-5
V: TRBV30
D: .
size: .
DNA: TGTGCCTGGAGCCAGAGTCGGGGGAGGGAGACCCAGTACTTC
CDR3: CAWSQSRGRETQYF

J: TRBJ2-1
V: TRBV11-2
D: .
size: few
DNA: TGCGCCAACAGCCCTGGGTATGAGCAGTTCTTC
CDR3: CANSPGYEQFF

J: TRBJ2-5
V: TRBV6-6
D: .
size: many
DNA: TGTGCCAGCAGTTACGGCCCAAGCCAAGAGACCCAGTACTTC
CDR3: CASSYGPSQETQYF

J: TRBJ2-7
V: TRBV4-3
D: .
size: many
DNA: TGCGCCAGCAGCCAAGCCAGGGGAGCGGCCTACGAGCAGTACTTC
CDR3: CASSQARGAAYEQYF

J: TRBJ1-1
V: TRBV29-1
D: .
size: once
DNA: TGCAGCGTCCTGGATCCGAACACTGAAGCTTTCTTT
CDR3: CSVLDPNTEAFF

J: TRBJ2-7
V: TRBV13
D: .
size: .
DNA: TGTGCCAGCAGCTTAGGATGGCAGGGAGTGGACGAGCAGTACTTC
CDR3: CASSLGWQGVDEQYF

J: TRBJ2-7
V: TRBV4-3
D: TRBD2
size: .
DNA: TGCGCCAGCAGCCAAGGGACTATCTTCCACTCAGCGGGAGAGCAGTACTTC
CDR3: CASSQGTIFHSAGEQYF

J: TRBJ2-7
V: TRBV6-6
D: TRBD2
size: once
DNA: TGTACCAGCAGTGACAAACCCCCCCTAGCGGGAGTCGACGAGCAGTACTTC
CDR3: CTSSDKPPLAGVDEQYF

J: TRBJ1-1
V: TRBV6-2/TRBV6-3
D: .
size: .
DNA: TGCGCCAGCAGTTACTCGCTGGGGAACAGTGAAGCTTTCTTT
CDR3: CASSYSLGNSEAFF

J: TRBJ2-7
V: TRBV6-5
D: .
size: .
DNA: TGTGCCTGCAGTTACAAGGACAGTAGCTCCTACAAGCAGTACTTC
CDR3: CACSYKDSSSYKQYF

J: TRBJ1-1
V: TRBV29-1
D: .
size: few
DNA: TGCAGCGCACCTGGACCCAGGGGTGAAGCTTTCTTT
CDR3: CSAPGPRGEAFF

J: TRBJ2-1
V: TRBV29-1
D: TRBD2
size: many
DNA: TGCAGCGTTGAAGGTCCACGAGAGCGGGAATCCTCCTACAATGAGCAGTTCTTC
CDR3: CSVEGPRERESSYNEQFF

J: TRBJ1-6
V: TRBV14
D: .
size: .
DNA: TGTGCCAGCAGCCAGATAGGGAGGAATTCACGCCTCCACTTT
CDR3: CASSQIGRNSRLHF

J: TRBJ2-7
V: TRBV4-1
D: TRBD2
size: medium-sized
DNA: TGCGCCAGCAGCCAAGAGGGGACTAGCGGCTTTTACGAGCAGTACTTC
CDR3: CASSQEGTSGFYEQYF

J: TRBJ2-3
V: TRBV12-3/TRBV12-4
D: .
size: .
DNA: TGTGCCAGCAGTTTGGGCTCGGGGTCAGATACCCAGTATTTT
CDR3: CASSLGSGSDTQYF

J: TRBJ2-7
V: TRBV7-9
D: .
size: .
DNA: TGTGCCAGCAGCCCGGACATCTACCCCCACGAGCAGTACTTC
CDR3: CASSPDIYPHEQYF

J: TRBJ2-3
V: TRBV30
D: .
size: many
DNA: TGTGCCTGGAGGAGGGGGTTAGGCACAGATACGCAGTATTTT
CDR3: CAWRRGLGTDTQYF

J: TRBJ2-3
V: TRBV29-1
D: .
size: many
DNA: TGCAGCGTTGAAGAAGGAGTAGGCACAGATACGCAGTATTTT
CDR3: CSVEEGVGTDTQYF

J: TRBJ2-1
V: TRBV19
D: TRBD2
size: .
DNA: TGTGCCAGTAGTCGGCGGGAGGTCTACAATGAGCAGTTCTTC
CDR3: CASSRREVYNEQFF

J: TRBJ1-3
V: TRBV11-3
D: TRBD1
size: once
DNA: TGTGCCTGCTCGACAGGGCTATCTGGAAACACCATATATTTT
CDR3: CACSTGLSGNTIYF

J: TRBJ2-7
V: TRBV28
D: .
size: .
DNA: TGTGCCAGCAAAGGCTTACAGGGAACCCACGAGCAGTACTTC
CDR3: CASKGLQGTHEQYF

J: TRBJ2-5
V: TRBV10-3
D: .
size: .
DNA: TGTGCCATCAGTGAGTCAGGGGGTTACCAAGAGACCCAGTACTTC
CDR3: CAISESGGYQETQYF